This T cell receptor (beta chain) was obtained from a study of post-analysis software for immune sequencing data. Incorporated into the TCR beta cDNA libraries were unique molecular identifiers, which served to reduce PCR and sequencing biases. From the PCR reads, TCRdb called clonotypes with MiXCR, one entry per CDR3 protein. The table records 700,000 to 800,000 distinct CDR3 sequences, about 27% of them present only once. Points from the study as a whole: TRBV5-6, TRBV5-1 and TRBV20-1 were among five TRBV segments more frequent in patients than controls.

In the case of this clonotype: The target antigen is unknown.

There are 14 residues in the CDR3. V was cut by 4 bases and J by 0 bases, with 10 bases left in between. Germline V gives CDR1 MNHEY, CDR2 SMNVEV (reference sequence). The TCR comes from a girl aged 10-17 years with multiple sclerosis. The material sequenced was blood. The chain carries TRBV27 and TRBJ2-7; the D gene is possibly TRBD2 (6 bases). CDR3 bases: TGTGCCAGCAGTTGGGCGGGGCCCTCCTACGAGCAGTACTTC. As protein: CASSWAGPSYEQYF.